This passage covers 14 T cell receptor beta chains from one sample sequenced in a study of blood T cell repertoires in COVID-19. Only in-frame clones appear in the TCRdb table, and some are missing; sequencing was by immunoSEQ multiplex PCR. Of over 200,000 clones detected, 80% to 90% appear once; the ten largest clones hold 2.2%. Sequenced: peripheral blood. These receptors all stem from a man in his thirties or forties who had recovered from COVID-19.

This chain uses TRBV7-9 with TRBJ2-3; D not certain. Germline V gene lookup returns CDR1 SEHNR and CDR2 FQNEAQ (reference sequence). This CDR3 has 12 residues. V was trimmed by 2 bases and J by 6 bases, leaving 6 bases between them. CDR3 sequence (DNA): TGTGCCAGCAGCTTAACCCGGGATACGCAGTATTTT. Translating it yields CASSLTRDTQYF.

V and J are TRBV29-1 and TRBJ1-2; D unclear. The CDR3 runs to 13 residues. Deletions cut 4 bases from V and 2 bases from J, with 11 bases between. Per the germline V gene, CDR1 is SQVTM and CDR2 is ANQGSEA. The CDR3 DNA reads TGCAGCGTTGGGTCTAGTTGGAACTATGGCTACACCTTC. The encoded protein is CSVGSSWNYGYTF.

The chain has TRBV7-6 and TRBJ1-2; a weak D match, TRBD1 (6 bases). Trimming left V 4 bases short and J 0 bases short, with 18 bases between. The CDR3 runs 17 residues. CDR1 and CDR2 (germline): SGHVS, FNYEAQ. DNA for the CDR3: TGTGCCAGCAGCTCGTACCAAGGTGGGGGCGCTAACTATGGCTACACCTTC. The encoded protein is CASSSYQGGGANYGYTF.

This chain joins TRBV9 and TRBJ2-6; D is unresolved. Germline CDR1 and CDR2: SGDLS and YYNGEE. Trimming cost V 0 bases and J 0 bases, with 16 bases left between them. The CDR3 covers 19 residues. This chain's CDR3 is CASSVEWARLYSGANVLTF. As DNA, the CDR3 is TGTGCCAGCAGCGTAGAGTGGGCCAGGCTTTACTCTGGGGCCAACGTCCTGACTTTC. The full variable domain, completed using reference TRBV9 and TRBJ2-6, is DSGVTQTPKHLITATGQRVTLRCSPRSGDLSVYWYQQSLDQGLQFLIQYYNGEERAKGNILERFSAQQFPDLHSELNLSSLELGDSALYFCASSVEWARLYSGANVLTFGAGSRLTVL.

The chain employs TRBV5-5 and TRBJ1-5; 7 positions match TRBD1. Per germline, CDR1 SGHKS and CDR2 YYEKEE (reference sequence). Losses at the gene ends were 2 bases for V and 7 bases for J; bases not matched to a gene: 6. The CDR3 consists of 14 residues. The chain's CDR3 is CASSLTGDDQPQHF. CDR3 bases: TGTGCCAGCAGCTTAACAGGGGATGACCAGCCCCAGCATTTT.

The rearrangement uses TRBV19 and TRBJ1-5, with TRBD1 as a possible D gene (6 bases). This CDR3 has 16 residues. Germline CDR1 and CDR2: LNHDA and SQIVND (reference sequence). V lost 3 bases to trimming and J lost 4 bases, with 16 bases between them. The CDR3, as DNA: TGTGCCAGTAGTATCCCCCGACAGAGGGGGAATCAGCCCCAGCATTTT. It encodes CASSIPRQRGNQPQHF.

The chain employs TRBV2 and TRBJ1-1, with 7 nucleotides matching TRBD1. This CDR3 has 14 amino acids. Germline lookup yields CDR1 SNHLY and CDR2 FYNNEI. Trimming cost V 1 base and J 8 bases; bases outside gene matches: 7. The CDR3 is CASSEGPGQEEAFF. The DNA of the CDR3 is TGTGCCAGCAGTGAAGGTCCCGGACAGGAGGAAGCTTTCTTT.

The gene calls are TRBV5-1 and TRBJ2-7, with TRBD1 matching 7 bases. V dropped 1 base and J dropped 4; count of bases not matched to a gene: 5. Germline V gene sequence: CDR1 SGHRS, CDR2 YFSETQ. This CDR3 is 14 amino acids long. CDR3 DNA: TGCGCCAGCAGCTTGATACAGGGGATTTACGAGCAGTACTTC. Residues: CASSLIQGIYEQYF.

This clone was found a few times. The rearrangement joins TRBV5-4 to TRBJ2-5; 9 bases line up with TRBD2. In germline, CDR1 is SGHNT, CDR2 YYREEE (reference sequence). The J segment lost 2 bases and the V segment lost 2 bases, leaving 7 bases of the junction unmatched. The CDR3 has 16 amino acids. The CDR3 DNA reads as TGTGCCAGCAGCTTCTCCGGACTAGCGAGTCAAGAGACCCAGTACTTC. This encodes CASSFSGLASQETQYF.

The chain is built from TRBV14 and TRBJ1-4, with 9 positions matching TRBD1. This CDR3 has 19 residues. Germline V lookup: CDR1 SGHDN, CDR2 FVKESK. The V segment lost 1 base and the J segment 0 bases; nucleotides outside the gene matches: 9. The CDR3 DNA follows: TGTGCCAGCAGCCAAGGACAGGGGGTAGAATATGCAACTAATGAAAAACTGTTTTTT. This gives the protein CASSQGQGVEYATNEKLFF.

This clone was seen a handful of times. The CDR3 protein is CASSYRRGDEKLFF. CDR3 sequence (DNA): TGTGCCAGCAGTTACCGCAGGGGTGATGAAAAACTGTTTTTT. The chain employs TRBV6-5 and TRBJ1-4; D is perhaps TRBD1 (6 bases). Germline-derived CDR1 and CDR2 are MNHEY and SVGAGI. The CDR3 totals 14 residues. Trimming removed 2 bases at V and 6 bases at J, with 10 bases between.

This clone was seen a handful of times. The rearrangement links TRBV5-1 to TRBJ2-3; D perhaps matches TRBD1 (6 bases). V was trimmed by 7 bases and J by 2 bases, leaving 11 bases between them. CDR3 length: 13 amino acids. Germline V gene data show CDR1 as SGHRS and CDR2 as YFSETQ. Here the CDR3 DNA reads TGCGCCAGCGGCTGGGGGCTCACAGATACGCAGTATTTT. Protein: CASGWGLTDTQYF.

The rearrangement uses TRBV7-2 and TRBJ1-1; D perhaps matches TRBD1 (5 bases). V was shortened by 4 bases and J by 4 bases, with 19 bases between the two germline ends. CDR3 length: 16 amino acids. Germline CDR1 reads SGHTA; CDR2 reads FQGNSA. The CDR3 coding sequence is TGTGCCAGCAGCTCGCCCCCCGGCAGGGTAGGCACTGAAGCTTTCTTT. This translates into CASSSPPGRVGTEAFF.

The genes are TRBV5-1 and TRBJ2-2; TRBD1 might be the D (6 bases). V lost 5 bases, J lost 1 base, and 15 bases lay in between. Per the germline V gene, CDR1 is SGHRS and CDR2 is YFSETQ. The CDR3 has 16 residues. The CDR3 bases are TGCGCCAGCAGACCGGAACGGGGACAGAACACCGGGGAGCTGTTTTTT. Translation: CASRPERGQNTGELFF.